What follows are 27 T cell receptor beta chains derived from one specimen sequenced in a study of T-cell memory formation after mild COVID-19 (dated by TCRdb to the early 2020s). The library was built by means of 5' RACE. The instrument given in TCRdb is Illumina NovaSeq 6000. The raw public data were reprocessed by TCRdb itself: fastp quality trimming at Q25, MiXCR clonotype calling, in-frame beta chains only. Rows are combined by CDR3 protein, so each entry shows the most common genes and DNA. The sample table holds approximately 240,000 distinct CDR3 sequences, of which roughly 15% were seen once. Around 3.8% of the sample is taken by the ten largest. The sequencing sample was made of PBMCs or a T cell subset sorted from them (not recorded which). Every receptor here comes from a man aged 18 to 29 who had mild COVID-19 (a few samples of this study predate the infection). The sample titles of this study are shuffled in the database, so cell type and time point are left out; the donor was told from shared clones.

At least ten counts were recorded for this clonotype. The rearrangement links TRBV11-2 to TRBJ1-6; D remains unclear. The CDR3 is 13 residues long. Per the germline V gene, CDR1 is SGHAT and CDR2 is FQNNGV. V shed 4 bases and J shed 7 bases, with 8 bases lying between them. CDR3 protein: CASSSTENSPLHF. The CDR3 DNA follows: TGTGCCAGCAGCTCTACAGAGAATTCACCCCTCCACTTT.

This clonotype was counted many times. The chain links TRBV12-3 or TRBV12-4 to TRBJ1-1; TRBD1 is a possible D gene (5 bases). There are 13 residues in the CDR3. Between the trimmed V and J ends, which lost 2 bases and 6 bases, there was a span of 10 bases. CDR3 sequence (DNA): TGTGCCAGCAGTTTATACAGGAAGGCTGAAGCTTTCTTT. This gives the protein CASSLYRKAEAFF.

V usage is TRBV9 and J usage is TRBJ2-3, with D uncertain. In germline, CDR1 is SGDLS, CDR2 YYNGEE. Trimming shortened V by 0 bases and J by 4 bases, and 6 bases separated the two germline ends. The CDR3 has 13 amino acids. The CDR3 coding sequence is TGTGCCAGCAGCGTAGCCGCTTCAGATACGCAGTATTTT. It translates to CASSVAASDTQYF.

This clonotype was recorded many times. The V call is TRBV7-2, the J call TRBJ2-5; 12 nucleotides line up with TRBD2. From germline, CDR1 is SGHTA and CDR2 FQGNSA. This CDR3 has 15 amino acids. The V and J ends lost 4 bases and 3 bases, in that order; junction bases with no gene match: 3. This CDR3 reads CASSSTSGGKETQYF. As DNA, the CDR3 is TGTGCCAGCAGCTCGACTAGCGGGGGAAAAGAGACCCAGTACTTC.

The J gene is TRBJ1-4, the V gene TRBV4-3; D is perhaps TRBD1 (5 bases). The CDR3 sequence is 15 residues long. Looked up from germline, CDR1 is LGHNA and CDR2 is YSLEER. V was clipped by 2 bases and J by 4 bases, with 11 bases between them. The DNA for the CDR3 is TGCGCCAGCAGCCAATCATACGGGGGTAATGAAAAACTGTTTTTT. It codes for CASSQSYGGNEKLFF.

V is TRBV6-5 and J is TRBJ1-1; 7 bases are shared with TRBD1. The V gene end was trimmed by 6 bases and the J gene end by 4 bases; junction bases not matched to a gene: 5. Germline V CDR1 and CDR2: MNHEY, SVGAGI. This CDR3 contains 13 residues. CDR3 sequence reads: CASRSHRGTEAFF. CDR3 in DNA: TGTGCCAGCAGGTCCCACAGGGGCACTGAAGCTTTCTTT.

The chain is built from TRBV19 and TRBJ1-1; D remains unclear. This CDR3 is built from 15 residues. Trimming removed 4 bases at V and 5 bases at J, with 17 bases between. Germline-derived CDR1 and CDR2 are LNHDA and SQIVND (reference sequence). This CDR3 reads CASSTLLGYETEAFF. The CDR3 nucleotides read TGTGCCAGTAGTACCCTCCTTGGTTATGAGACTGAAGCTTTCTTT.

This clonotype has just a few counts. V and J are TRBV27 and TRBJ1-1, with 7 bases fitting TRBD1. This CDR3 has 15 amino acids. CDR1 is MNHEY, CDR2 SMNVEV, per germline (reference sequence). The trim removed 4 bases at V and 4 bases at J, leaving 9 bases unmatched. CDR3 protein: CASSSQQGVITEAFF. The DNA of the CDR3 is TGTGCCAGCAGTTCCCAGCAGGGGGTTATCACTGAAGCTTTCTTT.

The chain is built from TRBV9 and TRBJ2-3; 8 nucleotides align to TRBD2. Germline V CDR1 and CDR2: SGDLS, YYNGEE. V dropped 2 bases and J dropped 4; count of bases not matched to a gene: 3. The length of the CDR3 is 14 residues. The CDR3 DNA is TGTGCCAGCAGCGTCCCGGGGGGGCCAGATACGCAGTATTTT. Its protein is CASSVPGGPDTQYF.

J is TRBJ2-3 and V is TRBV7-9, with TRBD1 as a possible D gene (6 bases). Per the germline V gene, CDR1 is SEHNR and CDR2 is FQNEAQ (reference sequence). Trimming cost V 3 bases and J 5 bases, with 24 bases left between them. The CDR3 is 18 residues long. DNA of the CDR3: TGTGCCAGCAGCTTTGGGTTCCGAGGGGGTATGGGTGGAGATACGCAGTATTTT. This codes for CASSFGFRGGMGGDTQYF. Full variable domain (outside the CDR3, taken from reference TRBV7-9 and TRBJ2-3): DTGVSQNPRHKITKRGQNVTFRCDPISEHNRLYWYRQTLGQGPEFLTYFQNEAQLEKSRLLSDRFSAERPKGSFSTLEIQRTEQGDSAMYLCASSFGFRGGMGGDTQYFGPGTRLTVL.

The chain uses TRBV6-5 and TRBJ2-1; D perhaps matches TRBD1 (6 bases). The CDR3 length is 15 residues. V lost 5 bases to trimming and J lost 4 bases, with 15 bases between them. CDR1 MNHEY and CDR2 SVGAGI come from the germline V gene. The CDR3 DNA reads TGTGCCAGCAGTAGCCGGGACACGGGGTACAATGAGCAGTTCTTC. As protein: CASSSRDTGYNEQFF.

The chain uses TRBV4-1 and TRBJ2-6; weak D call: TRBD2 (6 bases). Trimming removed 0 bases at V and 3 bases at J, with 6 bases between. The CDR3 has 15 residues. Germline CDR1 MGHRA, CDR2 YSYEKL. This chain's CDR3 is CASSQDGGGANVLTF. The CDR3 DNA reads TGCGCCAGCAGCCAAGACGGGGGTGGGGCCAACGTCCTGACTTTC.

This clonotype was observed many times. The chain links TRBV4-2 to TRBJ2-1; TRBD2 matches 10 bases. Germline-derived CDR1 and CDR2 are LGHNA and YNFKEQ. The CDR3 runs 17 residues. V lost 0 bases, J lost 9 bases, and 11 bases stayed unmatched. CDR3 sequence: CASSQDSGSGGISEQFF. CDR3 sequence (DNA): TGTGCCAGCAGCCAAGATAGTGGTAGCGGGGGGATCAGTGAGCAGTTCTTC.

This clonotype was counted a few times. The rearrangement joins TRBV7-3 to TRBJ2-1, with 9 positions matching TRBD2. The CDR3 has 18 residues. Trimming took 0 bases from V and 4 from J; bases not matched to a gene: 10. Germline V lookup: CDR1 SGHTA, CDR2 FQGTGA. CDR3 in DNA: TGTGCCAGCAGCTTAACAAGGAGCGGGGGGACCTGGTACAATGAGCAGTTCTTC. Translation gives CASSLTRSGGTWYNEQFF.

This clonotype has just a few counts. This chain joins TRBV3-1 and TRBJ1-2; maybe TRBD1 (6 bases). Between the trimmed V and J ends, which lost 1 base and 3 bases, there was a span of 18 bases. Germline CDR1 LGHDT, CDR2 YNNKEL (reference sequence). The CDR3 spans 17 residues. The CDR3, as DNA: TGTGCCAGCAGCCAAGCCCTCCTAGGGCAGGGGTACTATGGCTACACCTTC. It encodes CASSQALLGQGYYGYTF.

A few counts support this clonotype. This chain uses TRBV5-1 with TRBJ1-4; D is uncertain. This CDR3 contains 13 residues. Trimming left V 0 bases short and J 5 bases short, with 5 bases between. Germline V lookup: CDR1 SGHRS, CDR2 YFSETQ. CDR3: CASSLDGNEKLFF. In nucleotides, the CDR3 is TGCGCCAGCAGCTTGGACGGGAATGAAAAACTGTTTTTT.

V usage is TRBV28 and J usage is TRBJ1-5; D remains unclear. The V gene's germline CDR1 is MDHEN and CDR2 SYDVKM. V dropped 1 base and J dropped 2 bases, with 21 bases sitting between them. The CDR3 has 19 amino acids. CDR3 sequence (DNA): TGTGCCAGCAGTTTATATATCCAACGTGGAAGCTCGGGCAATCAGCCCCAGCATTTT. Its protein is CASSLYIQRGSSGNQPQHF.

The gene calls are TRBV7-9 and TRBJ1-5; perhaps TRBD1 as D (6 bases). The germline V gene encodes CDR1 SEHNR and CDR2 FQNEAQ (reference sequence). The CDR3 totals 15 residues. Trimming took 5 bases from V and 4 from J, leaving 15 bases between them. As DNA, the CDR3 is TGTGCCAGCAGCCCCGGGGGGCCACGGAATCAGCCCCAGCATTTT. As protein: CASSPGGPRNQPQHF.

This clonotype was seen a handful of times. The V call is TRBV10-3, the J call TRBJ2-1, with 7 bases matching TRBD1. The CDR3 is made up of 15 amino acids. The germline CDR1 and CDR2 sequences are ENHRY and SYGVKD. The V and J ends lost 10 bases and 6 bases, in that order; junction bases with no gene match: 15. The chain's CDR3 is CATQGAGGFRNEQFF. The CDR3 DNA reads as TGTGCCACTCAAGGCGCAGGGGGATTCCGCAATGAGCAGTTCTTC.

This sequence joins TRBV12-3 or TRBV12-4 and TRBJ2-2, with 7 positions matching TRBD2. Germline trimming cut 6 bases from V and 0 bases from J; bases unmatched to any gene: 4. The CDR3 covers 15 residues. CDR3 amino acids: CASSRSGANTGELFF. CDR3 DNA sequence: TGTGCCAGCAGCCGAAGCGGGGCGAACACCGGGGAGCTGTTTTTT.

Comment on this clonotype: The germline gene is not matched at one end of the junction; a read error may be the cause. The chain links TRBV7-9 to TRBJ1-1; no firm D call. Germline assignment: CDR1 SEHNR and CDR2 FQNEAQ (reference sequence). The CDR3 runs 14 residues. This chain's CDR3 is CARSLDGPVSEAFF. The CDR3 bases are TGTGCCAGAAGCTTAGATGGGCCGGTCTCTGAAGCTTTCTTT.

The chain joins TRBV4-1 to TRBJ1-2, with D possibly TRBD1 on 5 matching bases. CDR3 length: 15 amino acids. The germline V gene has CDR1 MGHRA and CDR2 YSYEKL. The ends were cut back, 1 base at V and 2 bases at J, with 11 bases in the middle. The CDR3 reads CASSQAGGGNYGYTF. In DNA, the CDR3 is TGCGCCAGCAGCCAAGCGGGGGGTGGGAACTATGGCTACACCTTC.

This clonotype was found a few times. The chain carries TRBV9 and TRBJ2-5; unclear D gene. V was clipped by 2 bases and J by 5 bases, with 10 bases between them. Germline CDR1 and CDR2: SGDLS and YYNGEE. The CDR3 runs 13 residues. The CDR3 is CASSVSEPETQYF. The DNA of the CDR3 is TGTGCCAGCAGCGTCTCGGAGCCGGAGACCCAGTACTTC. The full variable domain, rest sourced from reference TRBV9 and TRBJ2-5, is DSGVTQTPKHLITATGQRVTLRCSPRSGDLSVYWYQQSLDQGLQFLIQYYNGEERAKGNILERFSAQQFPDLHSELNLSSLELGDSALYFCASSVSEPETQYFGPGTRLLVL.

This clonotype was seen only a few times. The chain recombines TRBV9 with TRBJ2-5, with 14 bases identical to TRBD2. Germline CDR1 and CDR2: SGDLS and YYNGEE. J was trimmed by 4 bases and V by 4 bases; bases with no gene match: 15. This CDR3 is 19 amino acids long. The CDR3 reads CASSRLFGTSGGIRETQYF. DNA for the CDR3: TGTGCCAGCAGCCGTCTGTTTGGGACTAGCGGGGGTATTAGAGAGACCCAGTACTTC.

This clonotype was found a few times. The rearrangement links TRBV5-1 to TRBJ2-5; possibly TRBD2 for D (7 bases). CDR3 length: 17 residues. Trimming removed 3 bases from V and 4 bases from J, with 22 bases in between. Germline CDR1 reads SGHRS; CDR2 reads YFSETQ. As DNA, the CDR3 is TGCGCCAGCAGCTCATCAGCGGGCTCCGGGGGGCGAGAGACCCAGTACTTC. Residues: CASSSSAGSGGRETQYF.

This clonotype was seen a few times. V usage is TRBV7-2 and J usage is TRBJ2-1, with TRBD1 matching 8 bases. The CDR3 covers 14 residues. CDR1 is SGHTA, CDR2 FQGNSA, per germline. The trim removed 5 bases at V and 5 bases at J, leaving 5 bases unmatched. The CDR3 bases are TGTGCCAGCAGCCCCCAGGGGGCCGACAATGAGCAGTTCTTC. As protein: CASSPQGADNEQFF.

The table lists this clonotype with a few counts. The gene calls are TRBV5-1 and TRBJ2-2; D might be TRBD1 (5 bases). The germline V gene encodes CDR1 SGHRS and CDR2 YFSETQ. V lost 4 bases to trimming and J lost 0 bases, with 10 bases between them. This CDR3 comprises 15 residues. The CDR3 loop reads CASSRQRTNTGELFF. CDR3 DNA: TGCGCCAGCAGCAGACAGCGAACGAACACCGGGGAGCTGTTTTTT. Drawing the rest from reference TRBV5-1 and TRBJ2-2, the complete variable domain is KAGVTQTPRYLIKTRGQQVTLSCSPISGHRSVSWYQQTPGQGLQFLFEYFSETQRNKGNFPGRFSGRQFSNSRSEMNVSTLELGDSALYLCASSRQRTNTGELFFGEGSRLTVL.